The rows below give T cell receptor beta chains drawn from one sample of a study of CD8 T cells in ankylosing spondylitis. Each CDR3 protein is one row after TCRdb ran MiXCR on the 5' RACE reads. The sample includes some 270,000 distinct CDR3 sequences, 30% to 40% of them seen just once. Material for sequencing was blood, either unsorted or a sorted T cell fraction (not recorded which). Every receptor here comes from a male donor with ankylosing spondylitis or in good health (not recorded which). Each CDR3 is given with its conserved first and last residue. D genes are given only for firm matches. Not all rows give a size; the values are once, few, many and, for expanded clones, a class.

>TRBJ2-2|.|.|16|TRBV10-3
TGTGCCATCAGTGAGGCGGGGGCTTCGAACACCGGGGAGCTGTTTTTT
CAISEAGASNTGELFF
>TRBJ2-1|few|TRBD2|15|TRBV20-1
TGCAGTGCATCGGGACTAGCGGGGATTTACAATGAGCAGTTCTTC
CSASGLAGIYNEQFF
>TRBJ2-7|.|.|15|TRBV20-1
TGCAGTGCTAGCCCCAGACGGCAACCCTCCTACAAGCAGTACTTC
CSASPRRQPSYKQYF
>TRBJ1-4|.|.|18|TRBV7-6
TGTGCCAGCAGCGCCATAACCGGACCGACCGAACCTAATGAAAAACTGTTTTTT
CASSAITGPTEPNEKLFF
>TRBJ2-5|few|.|15|TRBV20-1
TGCAGTGCTAGTCCCCGGGCCCCGGGAAGAGAGACCCAGTACTTC
CSASPRAPGRETQYF
>TRBJ2-5|.|.|12|TRBV5-8
TGTGCCAGCCCGGACCCAGGGGAGACCCAGTACTTC
CASPDPGETQYF
>TRBJ2-2|.|.|16|TRBV18
TGTGCCAGCTCACCACCGGTCGGAACGAACACCGGGGAGCTGTTTTTC
CASSPPVGTNTGELFF
>TRBJ1-4|few|.|13|TRBV6-1
TGTGCCAGCGGTAGGGCAGGGAAAGAAAAACTGTTTTTT
CASGRAGKEKLFF
>TRBJ2-3|.|.|16|TRBV20-1
TGCAGTGCTATTGGGGATAGAAACGGGAGCCCAGATACGCAGTATTTT
CSAIGDRNGSPDTQYF
>TRBJ2-3|.|TRBD2|15|TRBV24-1
TGTGCCACCAGTGATCCGCGGGGGGCCGGTGATACGCAGTATTTT
CATSDPRGAGDTQYF
>TRBJ1-4|.|TRBD1|16|TRBV4-1
TGCGCCAGCAGCCAGGGGGGACAGGCAACTAATGAAAAACTGTTTTTT
CASSQGGQATNEKLFF
>TRBJ2-1|.|.|17|TRBV15
TGTGCCACCAGCAGTTCGACGGGACTTAGCTCCTACAATGAGCAGTTCTTC
CATSSSTGLSSYNEQFF
>TRBJ1-2|.|TRBD1|15|TRBV10-2
TGCGCCAGCAGTGAGTCGAGCAGGGGGAGCTATGGCTACACCTTC
CASSESSRGSYGYTF
>TRBJ1-2|few|.|15|TRBV6-1
TGTGCCAGCAGGAGGGGCGGACGAGCTAACTATGGCTACACCTTC
CASRRGGRANYGYTF
>TRBJ2-5|.|.|15|TRBV7-9
TGTGCCAGCAGCTTAAGGGTGGCAGCCCAAGAGACCCAGTACTTC
CASSLRVAAQETQYF
>TRBJ2-6|few|.|15|TRBV12-3/TRBV12-4
TGTGCCAGCAGTTTAGGGGGCCTCGGGGCCAACGTCCTGACTTTC
CASSLGGLGANVLTF